These 29 T cell receptor beta chains came from one sample sequenced in a study of beta chain features in type 1 diabetes. General observations from the study: Moderate yet significant TCRB CDR3 shortening was seen in Type 1 diabetes patients in all four CD4+ subsets.

What was sequenced were expressed TCRB transcripts, since all of the isolated RNA had been reverse transcribed. Repertoires were generated with immunoSEQ multiplex PCR, while TCRdb's copy carries only in-frame clones and drops some. In the table there are approximately 250,000 clones, around 9.9% of which are singletons. Their antigen targets remain unknown. Sequencing used naive CD4+ T cells from blood. These receptors came from a man aged 25 to 40 with type 1 diabetes.

The rearrangement links TRBV28 to TRBJ2-4; 12 bases line up with TRBD2. Germline CDR1 reads MDHEN; CDR2 reads SYDVKM. This CDR3 region has 14 residues. Losses at the gene ends were 9 bases for V and 1 base for J; bases not matched to a gene: 1. DNA for the CDR3: TGTGCCAGTGGGACTAGCGGGGCCAAAAACATTCAGTACTTC. It translates to CASGTSGAKNIQYF.

The table lists this clone with a few counts. The chain joins TRBV6-1 to TRBJ1-1; D ambiguous. Trimming took 3 bases from V and 8 from J, leaving 7 bases between them. CDR1 is MNHNS, CDR2 SASEGT, per germline. This CDR3 region has 11 residues. CDR3 sequence: CASSDYLEAFF. DNA of the CDR3: TGTGCCAGCAGTGACTACCTAGAAGCTTTCTTT.

This clone has more than one count but fewer than ten. V gene TRBV14 combines with J gene TRBJ2-7; the D gene is possibly TRBD1 (6 bases). The V end was cut by 4 bases, the J end by 2 bases, with 21 bases between. The germline CDR1 and CDR2 sequences are SGHDN and FVKESK. This CDR3 comprises 17 residues. CDR3 in DNA: TGTGCCAGCAGCCTCGGTCCCAGGGGTATGATCGCCTACGAGCAGTACTTC. Translated: CASSLGPRGMIAYEQYF. The variable domain in full, completed from reference TRBV14 and TRBJ2-7, reads EAGVTQFPSHSVIEKGQTVTLRCDPISGHDNLYWYRRVMGKEIKFLLHFVKESKQDESGMPNNRFLAERTGGTYSTLKVQPAELEDSGVYFCASSLGPRGMIAYEQYFGPGTRLTVT.

This clone has only a few counts. CDR3 sequence reads: CASSQSGDALGTQYF. CDR3 nucleotides: TGCGCCAGCAGCCAGAGCGGGGACGCTTTAGGGACCCAGTACTTC. This chain links TRBV4-1 with TRBJ2-5, with 7 bases that match TRBD2. J lost 7 bases, V lost 3 bases, and 11 bases had no gene match. This CDR3 spans 15 amino acids. Germline assignment: CDR1 MGHRA and CDR2 YSYEKL.

There are a few counts of this clone. The chain uses TRBV6-5 and TRBJ2-7; D perhaps matches TRBD2 (5 bases). Trimming took off 4 bases at V and 5 bases at J, with 15 bases between the two ends. This CDR3 is built from 14 residues. Germline CDR1 and CDR2: MNHEY and SVGAGI. DNA for the CDR3: TGTGCCAGCAGTTCTTTACCGAGGGTCGACGAGCAGTACTTC. Amino acid sequence: CASSSLPRVDEQYF.

The chain recombines TRBV7-3 with TRBJ2-1; 8 bases agree with TRBD2. After removal of 3 bases from V and 3 bases from J, the junction contained 7 bases not matched to a gene. CDR1 is SGHTA and CDR2 is FQGTGA in the germline V gene. CDR3 length equals 16 residues. CDR3 region: CASSFRSSGGYNEQFF. Written as DNA, the CDR3 is TGTGCCAGCAGCTTTCGCTCCAGCGGGGGCTACAATGAGCAGTTCTTC. Using reference TRBV7-3 and TRBJ2-1 for the parts outside the CDR3, the full variable domain is GAGVSQTPSNKVTEKGKYVELRCDPISGHTALYWYRQSLGQGPEFLIYFQGTGAADDSGLPNDRFFAVRPEGSVSTLKIQRTERGDSAVYLCASSFRSSGGYNEQFFGPGTRLTVL.

V is TRBV2 and J is TRBJ1-6; 7 nucleotides align to TRBD1. The CDR3 contains 15 residues. Germline CDR1 SNHLY, CDR2 FYNNEI. The junction had 9 bases not matched to a gene; V was cut back by 6 bases and J by 7 bases. The CDR3 region has the DNA TGTGCCAGCAGGGCCCGCGCAGGGGGGAATTCACCCCTCCACTTT. Residues: CASRARAGGNSPLHF.

This clone showed up just a few times. The chain couples TRBV4-2 to TRBJ2-5, with TRBD2 as a possible D gene (6 bases). The CDR3 is 13 amino acids. Per germline, CDR1 LGHNA and CDR2 YNFKEQ. V gave up 3 bases and J gave up 1 base, with 6 bases separating them. The CDR3 reads CASSQEGQETQYF. For the CDR3, the DNA is TGTGCCAGCAGCCAGGAGGGCCAAGAGACCCAGTACTTC.

There are a few counts of this clone. Other DNA sequences within the sample encode an identical CDR3. The chain is built from TRBV7-3 and TRBJ2-3; 7 bases are shared with TRBD2. Germline V gene lookup returns CDR1 SGHTA and CDR2 FQGTGA. The V gene end was trimmed by 5 bases and the J gene end by 2 bases; junction bases not matched to a gene: 4. This CDR3 region has 14 residues. The CDR3, as DNA: TGTGCCAGCAGCCCGGGGGGTTCCACAGATACGCAGTATTTT. This encodes CASSPGGSTDTQYF.

This clone was found a few times. The chain is built from TRBV6-5 and TRBJ1-2; 11 bases fit TRBD1. CDR3 size: 14 residues. The V and J ends lost 6 bases and 4 bases, in that order; junction bases with no gene match: 4. Germline V gene lookup returns CDR1 MNHEY and CDR2 SVGAGI. The chain's CDR3 is CASSRTGGGYGYTF. The CDR3 DNA reads TGTGCCAGCAGCCGGACAGGGGGCGGCTATGGCTACACCTTC.

This clone was counted between two and nine times. This chain uses TRBV5-4 with TRBJ2-3, with D possibly being TRBD2 (7 bases). Germline assignment: CDR1 SGHNT and CDR2 YYREEE (reference sequence). The CDR3 runs to 16 residues. V shed 4 bases and J shed 2 bases, with 17 bases lying between them. Here the CDR3 reads CASSPPGGGPTDTQYF. The CDR3 DNA is TGTGCCAGCAGCCCCCCTGGGGGGGGGCCCACAGATACGCAGTATTTT.

CDR3 coding DNA: TGTGCCATCGGCCGGGGAGAGGGTGAAAAACTGTTTTTT. Translated: CAIGRGEGEKLFF. The V and J genes are TRBV10-3 and TRBJ1-4; D gene unclear. The V and J ends lost 8 bases and 7 bases respectively, with 14 bases between them. Germline-derived CDR1 and CDR2 are ENHRY and SYGVKD. The CDR3 runs to 13 residues.

The sample holds a few counts of this clone. The J gene is TRBJ2-7, the V gene TRBV7-8; possible D gene TRBD1, 6 bases. The length of the CDR3 is 14 residues. From germline, CDR1 is SGHVS and CDR2 FQNEAQ. Trimming cost V 5 bases and J 5 bases, with 16 bases left between them. CDR3 protein: CASSRFTGTHEQYF. Here the CDR3 DNA reads TGTGCCAGCAGCCGATTTACAGGGACCCACGAGCAGTACTTC.

This clone came up a few times. The genes are TRBV14 and TRBJ2-1, with D unclear. Per the germline V gene, CDR1 is SGHDN and CDR2 is FVKESK. Between the trimmed V and J ends, which lost 1 base and 5 bases, there was a span of 12 bases. The CDR3 runs 15 residues. The CDR3 region is CASSQGGSGNNEQFF. Written as DNA, the CDR3 is TGTGCCAGCAGCCAAGGCGGCTCGGGTAACAATGAGCAGTTCTTC.

This clone showed up just a few times. The rearrangement uses TRBV28 and TRBJ2-5; D is perhaps TRBD1 (5 bases). The V gene lost 8 bases and the J gene lost 5 bases, with 15 bases spanning the gap. Looked up from germline, CDR1 is MDHEN and CDR2 is SYDVKM. The CDR3 extends over 13 amino acids. The CDR3: CASEKGPRETQYF. The CDR3 DNA sequence: TGTGCCAGCGAGAAGGGGCCGAGGGAGACCCAGTACTTC. Full variable domain (missing parts from reference TRBV28 and TRBJ2-5): DVKVTQSSRYLVKRTGEKVFLECVQDMDHENMFWYRQDPGLGLRLIYFSYDVKMKEKGDIPEGYSVSREKKERFSLILESASTNQTSMYLCASEKGPRETQYFGPGTRLLVL.

This clone was seen a handful of times. V and J are TRBV6-5 and TRBJ2-7; 7 bases are shared with TRBD1. This CDR3 contains 15 residues. CDR1 and CDR2 from the germline V gene are MNHEY and SVGAGI. V lost 2 bases, J lost 1 base, and 5 bases stayed unmatched. The CDR3 DNA sequence: TGTGCCAGCAGTTACCAGCCGGGACAGTCCTACGAGCAGTACTTC. Its protein product is CASSYQPGQSYEQYF.

The rearrangement joins TRBV6-5 to TRBJ2-7; TRBD1 matches at 8 bases. The length of the CDR3 is 13 residues. CDR1 and CDR2 from the germline V gene are MNHEY and SVGAGI. V shed 7 bases, J shed 6 bases, and the junction held 8 bases outside the gene matches. CDR3 bases: TGTGCCAGCACCCAGGGGGCCCGTCGCGAGCAGTACTTC. Amino acids: CASTQGARREQYF.

The rearrangement uses TRBV4-1 and TRBJ1-5; no firm D call. CDR3 length: 15 residues. Deletions cut 0 bases from V and 4 bases from J, with 10 bases between. Germline V CDR1 and CDR2: MGHRA, YSYEKL. CDR3 nucleotides: TGCGCCAGCAGCCAAGAACGGGTTTGGAATCAGCCCCAGCATTTT. Its protein is CASSQERVWNQPQHF.

This clone was counted a few times. This rearrangement joins TRBV7-2 to TRBJ2-5; D is uncertain. Germline values: CDR1 SGHTA, CDR2 FQGNSA. The CDR3 extends over 13 amino acids. V was shortened by 5 bases and J by 1 base, with 8 bases between the two germline ends. DNA of the CDR3: TGTGCCAGCAGCCAACACGTCCAAGAGACCCAGTACTTC. Its translation: CASSQHVQETQYF. Full variable domain (outside the CDR3, taken from reference TRBV7-2 and TRBJ2-5): GAGVSQSPSNKVTEKGKDVELRCDPISGHTALYWYRQSLGQGLEFLIYFQGNSAPDKSGLPSDRFSAERTGGSVSTLTIQRTQQEDSAVYLCASSQHVQETQYFGPGTRLLVL.

A few counts support this clone. The chain uses TRBV30 and TRBJ1-4, with 10 bases fitting TRBD1. J lost 7 bases, V lost 4 bases, and 6 bases had no gene match. The CDR3 length is 14 residues. Looked up from germline, CDR1 is GTSNPN and CDR2 is SVGIG (reference sequence). CDR3 sequence: CAWNYDRGLEKLFF. The CDR3 DNA sequence: TGTGCCTGGAATTACGACAGGGGGCTTGAAAAACTGTTTTTT.

This clone was seen a handful of times. V and J are TRBV7-3 and TRBJ1-5, with D maybe TRBD1 (6 bases). CDR3 length equals 13 residues. CDR1 is SGHTA, CDR2 FQGTGA, per germline. Trimming removed 2 bases at V and 9 bases at J, with 11 bases between. CDR3 bases: TGTGCCAGCAGCTTAGAGGTCAGGGGGCCCCAGCATTTT. Residues: CASSLEVRGPQHF.

This clone was seen more than once but under ten times. The chain is built from TRBV2 and TRBJ2-7; the match to TRBD2 covers 7 bases. J gave up 3 bases and V 6 bases, and 14 bases lay outside the gene matches. This CDR3 is built from 16 residues. Germline V CDR1 and CDR2: SNHLY, FYNNEI. CDR3 nucleotides: TGTGCCAGCAGACCTAGGGCGGCGTTAGCGGGCTACGAGCAGTACTTC. It encodes CASRPRAALAGYEQYF.

As concerns this clone: The sample carries other DNA sequences with the same CDR3. The chain links TRBV5-1 to TRBJ2-7; 11 positions agree with TRBD2. Germline CDR1 is SGHRS and CDR2 is YFSETQ. This CDR3 contains 15 residues. J lost 3 bases, V lost 0 bases, and 2 bases had no gene match. The DNA of the CDR3 is TGCGCCAGCAGCTTGGGACTAGCGGGGAACTACGAGCAGTACTTC. Translating it yields CASSLGLAGNYEQYF.

The V and J genes are TRBV7-9 and TRBJ2-1; 8 bases are a match to TRBD2. The CDR3 spans 15 residues. Trimming removed 5 bases from V and 2 bases from J; junction bases left unmatched: 5. CDR1 is SEHNR and CDR2 is FQNEAQ in the germline V gene (reference sequence). This CDR3 reads CASSTGRGAYNEQFF. The CDR3 region has the DNA TGTGCCAGCAGCACAGGGCGGGGGGCCTACAATGAGCAGTTCTTC.

V and J are TRBV2 and TRBJ2-3, with TRBD1 matching over 9 bases. There are 14 residues in the CDR3. The V segment lost 4 bases and the J segment 1 base; nucleotides outside the gene matches: 0. The germline V gene has CDR1 SNHLY and CDR2 FYNNEI. The DNA for the CDR3 is TGTGCCAGCAGTGGGGACAGGGGCACAGATACGCAGTATTTT. It specifies CASSGDRGTDTQYF.

This clone was seen more than once but under ten times. The rearrangement links TRBV4-3 to TRBJ1-3, with D unclear. V was shortened by 5 bases and J by 2 bases, with 13 bases between the two germline ends. The CDR3 runs to 15 residues. Germline V gene lookup returns CDR1 LGHNA and CDR2 YSLEER. CDR3 DNA: TGCGCCAGCAGCGAGGAAGCGGGAACTGGAAACACCATATATTTT. Translation: CASSEEAGTGNTIYF.

The chain links TRBV29-1 to TRBJ2-1, with 8 bases aligning to TRBD2. V was clipped by 6 bases and J by 9 bases; unmatched bases: 13. This CDR3 is 14 amino acids long. Germline V gene data show CDR1 as SQVTM and CDR2 as ANQGSEA. CDR3 protein: CSVGGDAMWTEQFF. The CDR3 coding sequence is TGCAGCGTCGGGGGGGACGCCATGTGGACTGAGCAGTTCTTC.

This clone appeared once. The V call is TRBV2, the J call TRBJ2-5, with D possibly being TRBD2 (6 bases). Germline CDR1 SNHLY, CDR2 FYNNEI. V gave up 7 bases and J gave up 4 bases, with 19 bases separating them. This CDR3 spans 15 amino acids. The CDR3 DNA follows: TGTGCCAGCACCCGAGACCGGGCCGGGGGAGAGACCCAGTACTTC. It yields the protein CASTRDRAGGETQYF.

The CDR3 nucleotides are TGTGCCAGCTCACCAAACAGGGTAGGCAATCAGCCCCAGCATTTT. Translation gives CASSPNRVGNQPQHF. This chain links TRBV18 with TRBJ1-5; weak D call: TRBD1 (6 bases). The CDR3 loop spans 15 amino acids. V dropped 2 bases and J dropped 2 bases, with 10 bases sitting between them. Germline CDR1 is KGHSH and CDR2 is LQKENI.